This TCR beta chain stems from a study of blood T cell repertoires in COVID-19 (dated by TCRdb to the early 2020s). A note on the overall study: Samples covering the acute and convalescent phases of COVID-19 were provided by collaborators in the United States, Italy and Spain. The prospective study material was composed of cDNA or gDNA derived from T cells, B-cell-depleted T cells, or PBMCs. The dataset comprised deeply sampled blood TCRbeta repertoires from subjects exposed to, actively infected with, or recovered from COVID-19. The repertoires were released in a freely available public database intended as a resource for research on the immune response to SARS-CoV-2. Samples were obtained from the ongoing ImmuneRACE study (first 160 participants) and from 1,254 subjects provided by 6 global collaborators. A de-identified subject ID, COVID-19 status, age in years and sex were almost always included in the sample metadata. Where available, HLA class I and class II types were obtained from metadata supplied by the sample provider rather than from assay-based typing. General findings and caveats noted by the study authors: The amount of clinical and demographic metadata varied by source and participant and was provided uncurated.

In this sample, this clone turned up a few times. Its specific antigen is unknown. The record has no base qualities; no much larger clone is one base away. TCRbeta CDR3 regions were amplified from genomic DNA using the immunoSEQ Assay, a bias-controlled multiplex PCR. Processing in the source paper ran as follows. Within the assay, amplification of reference gene primers was used to estimate how many nucleated cells each sample contained. Sequence reads were collapsed and filtered to measure the absolute abundance of every unique TCRbeta CDR3 rearrangement. Productive Simpson clonality was computed per sample as the square root of Simpson's diversity index over productive rearrangements. This immuneACCESS table, as held by TCRdb, lists in-frame sequences with V and J called but not all clones. Of the missing ones, under half trace to an unresolved V gene in checked studies; the others have no known cause. V, J and clone size are those of that table, while D and trimming were read from the DNA. Recorded for this sample are around 100,000 clones; 75% to 90% of them occurred a single time. The ten largest account for approximately 12% of the sample.

CDR1 and CDR2, looked up from the germline V gene, are KGHSH and LQKENI. V is clipped by 3 bases and J by 8 bases, and the sequence between their germline boundaries is 11 bases long. The CDR3, cysteine through phenylalanine, is 14 amino acids long. The retained sequence is limited to the CDR3, 42 bases, with the frame set at the first base. Each collaborating institution followed its own protocols to collect whole blood in K2EDTA tubes. Collaborator samples were shipped for TCRbeta analysis as frozen whole blood, isolated PBMCs, or DNA extracted from either sample type. The sequenced sample was peripheral blood. The receptor was derived from a human donor in a cohort sampled during active or convalescent COVID-19. In this chain, TRBV18 is recombined with TRBJ1-6; TRBD1 is possibly the D segment (6 matching bases). The DNA reads TGTGCCAGCTCACCGGGGGGGCGCGATTCACCCCTCCACTTT. It is translated as CASSPGGRDSPLHF.